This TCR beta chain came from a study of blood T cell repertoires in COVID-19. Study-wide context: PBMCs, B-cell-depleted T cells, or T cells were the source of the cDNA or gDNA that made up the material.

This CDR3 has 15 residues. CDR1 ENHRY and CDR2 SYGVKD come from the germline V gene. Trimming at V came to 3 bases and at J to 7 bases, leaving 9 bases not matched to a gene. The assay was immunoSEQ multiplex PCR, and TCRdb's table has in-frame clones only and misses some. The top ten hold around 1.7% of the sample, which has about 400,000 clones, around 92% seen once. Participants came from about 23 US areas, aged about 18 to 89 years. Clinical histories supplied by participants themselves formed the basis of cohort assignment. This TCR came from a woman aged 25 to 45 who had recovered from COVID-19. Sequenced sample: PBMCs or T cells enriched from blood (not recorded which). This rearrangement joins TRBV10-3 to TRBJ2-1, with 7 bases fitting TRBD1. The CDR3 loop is CAISEPNQQGNEQFF. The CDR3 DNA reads TGTGCCATCAGTGAACCGAACCAACAGGGGAATGAGCAGTTCTTC.